The rows below give T cell receptor beta chains drawn from one sample of a study of blood T cells in healthy people across ages. TCRdb re-derived calls from the 5' RACE reads in MiXCR, one entry per CDR3 protein. The sample contains around 1,000,000 distinct CDR3 sequences, about 25% of which appear only once. These records were also assigned to another study, of T cells of mothers and their children.

Specimen: blood. Every receptor here comes from a girl aged 2 to 10 in good health. Both conserved end residues are part of each CDR3.

v_gene	j_gene	CDR3aa
TRBV5-6	TRBJ2-1	CASSLGASGQSYEQFF
TRBV7-2	TRBJ2-2	CASSPTSSYTGELFF
TRBV29-1	TRBJ2-1	CSVEDGPGLELGNEQFF
TRBV5-1	TRBJ2-1	CASSLEGGRFNEQFF
TRBV28	TRBJ2-2	CASSPLLPSGRGDTGELFF
TRBV28	TRBJ1-5	CASSLPELGSNQPQHF
TRBV24-1	TRBJ2-1	CATSDLPRGDGGERFF
TRBV20-1	TRBJ2-5	CSASISVQETQYF
TRBV29-1	TRBJ2-5	CSVFHVKGEETQYF
TRBV24-1	TRBJ2-5	CATSDWGLEETQYF
TRBV12-3/TRBV12-4	TRBJ1-4	CASSLDDEKLFF
TRBV28	TRBJ2-5	CATRWETQYF
TRBV15	TRBJ2-7	CATSRDRGGNEQYF
TRBV18	TRBJ1-2	CASSPRRDDGYTF
TRBV4-1	TRBJ2-5	CASSQVFSRVEGGETQYF
TRBV7-8	TRBJ2-5	CASSLETAYQETQYF
TRBV6-6	TRBJ2-7	CASSYSWEQYF
TRBV4-3	TRBJ2-1	CASSQEASNSYNEQFF
TRBV28	TRBJ2-3	CASSRTWMRGTDTQYF
TRBV7-9	TRBJ1-1	CASSFPGQGGTRHENTEAFF
TRBV27	TRBJ1-5	CASSLWGHSNQPQHF
TRBV4-2	TRBJ2-7	CASSQDGGGTALYEQYF
TRBV7-2	TRBJ2-1	CASSLPGGYNEQFF
TRBV25-1	TRBJ1-1	CASRDNAGTEAFF
TRBV20-1	NA	CSARILNEQFF